This TCR beta chain was sequenced during a study of T cells in Graves' hyperthyroidism and ophthalmopathy. Background on the study: It was at initial diagnosis, before any treatment, that peripheral blood was collected.

It was RNA transcripts that yielded the amplified TCR beta CDR3 regions. TCR CDR3 regions were first amplified by RT-PCR with HTBI primers. TCRdb re-called the multiplex PCR reads with MiXCR, one entry per CDR3 protein. Of roughly 710,000 distinct CDR3 sequences listed, approximately 40% are singletons. Stable Graves' hyperthyroidism meant no ophthalmopathy progression within 18 months. These patients, aged 18 to 65, had recently diagnosed hyperthyroidism lasting under 2 months. CDR3 length: 16 amino acids. In germline, CDR1 is LGHNA, CDR2 YSLEER. V gave up 0 bases and J gave up 4 bases; unmatched junction bases: 6.

The V call is TRBV4-3, the J call TRBJ2-5, with 9 bases aligning to TRBD2. Source material: blood. This receptor was identified in a woman aged 35 to 49 with Graves' hyperthyroidism. In DNA form, the CDR3 reads TGCGCCAGCAGCCAAGATGCGGGAGGGCCGGGAGAGACCCAGTACTTC. Protein product: CASSQDAGGPGETQYF.